The 20 T cell receptor beta chains in this list originate from one sample, sequenced in a study of graft-versus-host responses after intestinal transplantation. Libraries were prepared by immunoSEQ multiplex PCR; TCRdb keeps only in-frame clonotypes and omits some of them. This sample has about 25,000 clones, with 80% to 95% found just once. The sample was PBMCs, taken 18 days after transplant. Receptors were obtained from a human patient who received an intestinal transplant, so some T cells may come from the graft donor.

The chain is built from TRBV5-4 and TRBJ2-7, with 8 bases identical to TRBD2. J was trimmed by 4 bases and V by 4 bases; bases with no gene match: 4. Per germline, CDR1 SGHNT and CDR2 YYREEE (reference sequence). The CDR3 loop spans 13 amino acids. Here the CDR3 DNA reads TGTGCCAGCAGCCCGGGGGGGCTTTACGAGCAGTACTTC. This sequence encodes CASSPGGLYEQYF.

The V and J genes are TRBV7-2 and TRBJ2-3; possibly TRBD2 for D (7 bases). The CDR3 is 16 amino acids. The germline V and J ends were trimmed by 5 bases and 3 bases, with 18 bases remaining between them. Germline-derived CDR1 and CDR2 are SGHTA and FQGNSA. CDR3 DNA sequence: TGTGCCAGCAGCCGATTTGGGGGGGGGCTGACAGATACGCAGTATTTT. This sequence encodes CASSRFGGGLTDTQYF.

The genes are TRBV7-9 and TRBJ2-1; 13 bases fit TRBD2. Trimming at V came to 5 bases and at J to 8 bases, leaving 3 bases not matched to a gene. CDR3 length equals 14 residues. Germline-derived CDR1 and CDR2 are SEHNR and FQNEAQ (reference sequence). CDR3 DNA: TGTGCCAGCAGCGGACTAGCGGGGGTTGATGAGCAGTTCTTC. Residues: CASSGLAGVDEQFF.

V gene TRBV11-2 combines with J gene TRBJ2-1, with a tentative D call TRBD1 (5 bases). V was trimmed by 2 bases and J by 6 bases, leaving 14 bases between them. Germline loops: CDR1 SGHAT, CDR2 FQNNGV. This CDR3 comprises 15 residues. CDR3 sequence (DNA): TGTGCCAGCAGCTTACGTGGGCAGGGTCCCAATGAGCAGTTCTTC. Its protein is CASSLRGQGPNEQFF.

The chain has TRBV6-6 and TRBJ1-1, with D unclear. The length of the CDR3 is 8 residues. The germline V gene has CDR1 MNHNY and CDR2 SVGAGI (reference sequence). V gave up 5 bases and J gave up 8 bases, with 0 bases separating them. The CDR3 sequence is CASSEAFF. The CDR3 DNA is TGTGCCAGCAGTGAAGCTTTCTTT.

V and J are TRBV6-1 and TRBJ2-1, with D perhaps matching TRBD2 (5 bases). The germline V and J ends were trimmed by 0 bases and 8 bases, with 8 bases remaining between them. The length of the CDR3 is 13 residues. The germline V gene encodes CDR1 MNHNS and CDR2 SASEGT. CDR3 sequence: CASSEAGIDEQFF. CDR3 in DNA: TGTGCCAGCAGTGAAGCCGGGATCGATGAGCAGTTCTTC.

The gene calls are TRBV7-9 and TRBJ2-7, with D possibly being TRBD2 (6 bases). This CDR3 is built from 14 residues. Trimming shortened V by 4 bases and J by 4 bases, and 14 bases separated the two germline ends. CDR1 is SEHNR and CDR2 is FQNEAQ in the germline V gene (reference sequence). CDR3 in DNA: TGTGCCAGCAGCTCTGGACCCCGGGAGTACGAGCAGTACTTC. This codes for CASSSGPREYEQYF.

This clone was seen a handful of times. The gene calls are TRBV5-4 and TRBJ2-1, with D hard to call. CDR3 size: 13 residues. The V end was cut by 0 bases, the J end by 7 bases, with 8 bases between. From germline, CDR1 is SGHNT and CDR2 YYREEE (reference sequence). The DNA for the CDR3 is TGTGCCAGCAGCTTGGATGGGGTTAATGAGCAGTTCTTC. It encodes CASSLDGVNEQFF.

This chain uses TRBV27 with TRBJ2-3; 7 positions match TRBD1. CDR1 and CDR2 from the germline V gene are MNHEY and SMNVEV (reference sequence). With 6 bases clipped from V and 0 bases from J, the junction kept 6 bases outside the gene matches. The CDR3 is made up of 15 amino acids. The CDR3 nucleotides are TGTGCCAGCAGACAAGGGACAGTTAGCACAGATACGCAGTATTTT. Residues: CASRQGTVSTDTQYF.

J is TRBJ2-1 and V is TRBV4-1; TRBD2 matches at 9 bases. The junction had 10 bases not matched to a gene; V was cut back by 3 bases and J by 10 bases. In germline, CDR1 is MGHRA, CDR2 YSYEKL. CDR3 length equals 15 residues. This CDR3 reads CASSQGSGGLGEQFF. CDR3 coding DNA: TGCGCCAGCAGCCAGGGTAGCGGGGGCCTCGGGGAGCAGTTCTTC.

There are a few counts of this clone. The chain links TRBV6-4 to TRBJ2-2; D is uncertain. The germline V gene has CDR1 MRHNA and CDR2 SNTAGT. The CDR3 consists of 13 residues. The V gene lost 0 bases and the J gene lost 3 bases, with 2 bases spanning the gap. This CDR3 reads CASSDSDTGELFF. CDR3 nucleotides: TGTGCCAGCAGTGACTCGGACACCGGGGAGCTGTTTTTT.

The CDR3 is CASRERGANTEAFF. The DNA of the CDR3 is TGTGCCAGCAGGGAGAGGGGGGCGAACACTGAAGCTTTCTTT. The V gene is TRBV14, the J gene TRBJ1-1; TRBD1 is a possible D gene (6 bases). CDR1 is SGHDN, CDR2 FVKESK, per germline. V dropped 6 bases and J dropped 1 base, with 12 bases sitting between them. The CDR3 sequence is 14 residues long.

In this sample, this clone turned up once. The chain joins TRBV7-9 to TRBJ1-1, with D possibly being TRBD1 (6 bases). V lost 1 base to trimming and J lost 9 bases, with 12 bases between them. This CDR3 has 13 amino acids. Germline-derived CDR1 and CDR2 are SEHNR and FQNEAQ (reference sequence). The CDR3 nucleotides are TGTGCCAGCAGCTTAGAGTTACGGGGGCAAGCTTTCTTT. Amino acids: CASSLELRGQAFF.

V and J are TRBV12-5 and TRBJ1-2; no reliable D call. This CDR3 contains 13 residues. The V and J ends lost 5 bases and 4 bases respectively, with 11 bases between them. Germline values: CDR1 LGHNT, CDR2 FRNRAP. Here the CDR3 reads CASGPGDSYGYTF. DNA of the CDR3: TGTGCTAGTGGTCCCGGAGACTCCTATGGCTACACCTTC.

This chain connects TRBV5-1 to TRBJ1-4, with D possibly TRBD1 on 6 matching bases. This CDR3 region has 16 residues. V was clipped by 0 bases and J by 6 bases, with 15 bases between them. The germline gives CDR1 SGHRS, CDR2 YFSETQ. The CDR3 here is CASSLDYRVGYEKLFF. The DNA for the CDR3 is TGCGCCAGCAGCTTGGATTACAGGGTGGGGTATGAAAAACTGTTTTTT.

The chain carries TRBV4-1 and TRBJ2-7; D not certain. V gave up 2 bases and J gave up 4 bases, with 6 bases separating them. CDR1 MGHRA and CDR2 YSYEKL come from the germline V gene. The CDR3 length is 12 residues. As DNA, the CDR3 is TGCGCCAGCAGCCAACCCGGTTACGAGCAGTACTTC. It codes for CASSQPGYEQYF.

The chain couples TRBV19 to TRBJ1-2; weak D call: TRBD1 (5 bases). CDR1 and CDR2 (germline): LNHDA, SQIVND (reference sequence). Trimming stripped 10 bases from V and 8 bases from J, with 14 bases between. The CDR3 contains 11 residues. The CDR3: CATERDGGYTF. CDR3 nucleotides: TGTGCCACTGAAAGGGACGGAGGCTACACCTTC.

The V and J genes are TRBV10-3 and TRBJ2-2, with TRBD1 matching 9 bases. Germline lookup yields CDR1 ENHRY and CDR2 SYGVKD. The junction had 5 bases not matched to a gene; V was cut back by 7 bases and J by 2 bases. The CDR3 is 15 amino acids. The CDR3 spells CAITRDRENTGELFF. CDR3 DNA sequence: TGTGCCATCACTAGGGACAGGGAAAACACCGGGGAGCTGTTTTTT.

This clone has only one observation. The CDR3 sequence is CASRRGRTIPNQPQHF. The DNA of the CDR3 is TGTGCCAGCAGGAGGGGTAGGACAATCCCTAATCAGCCCCAGCATTTT. J is TRBJ1-5 and V is TRBV2; D is perhaps TRBD1 (5 bases). The CDR3 is 16 amino acids. Trimming shortened V by 6 bases and J by 4 bases, and 19 bases separated the two germline ends. Germline values: CDR1 SNHLY, CDR2 FYNNEI. Variable domain in full (rest from reference TRBV2 and TRBJ1-5): EPEVTQTPSHQVTQMGQEVILRCVPISNHLYFYWYRQILGQKVEFLVSFYNNEISEKSEIFDDQFSVERPDGSNFTLKIRSTKLEDSAMYFCASRRGRTIPNQPQHFGDGTRLSIL.

V and J are TRBV5-1 and TRBJ1-1; no clear D gene. Trimming took 0 bases from V and 6 from J, leaving 3 bases between them. CDR3 length: 11 residues. The germline gives CDR1 SGHRS, CDR2 YFSETQ. CDR3 nucleotides: TGCGCCAGCAGCTTGGGACCTGAAGCTTTCTTT. This sequence encodes CASSLGPEAFF.